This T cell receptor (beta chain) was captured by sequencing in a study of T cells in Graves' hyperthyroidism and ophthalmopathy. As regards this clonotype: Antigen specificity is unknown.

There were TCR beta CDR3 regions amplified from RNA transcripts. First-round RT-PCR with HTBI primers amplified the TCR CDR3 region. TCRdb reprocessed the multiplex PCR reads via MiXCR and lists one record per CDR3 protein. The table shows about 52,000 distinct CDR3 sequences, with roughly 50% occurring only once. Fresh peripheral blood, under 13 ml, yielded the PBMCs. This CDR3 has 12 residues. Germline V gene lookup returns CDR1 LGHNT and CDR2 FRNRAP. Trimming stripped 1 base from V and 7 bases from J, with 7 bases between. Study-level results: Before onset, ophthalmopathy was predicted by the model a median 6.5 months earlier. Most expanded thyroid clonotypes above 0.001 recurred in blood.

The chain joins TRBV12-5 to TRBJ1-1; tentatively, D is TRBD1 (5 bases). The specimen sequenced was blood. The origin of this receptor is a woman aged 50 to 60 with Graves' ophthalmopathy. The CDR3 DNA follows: TGTGCTAGTGGTTTGGAGGGGATTGAAGCTTTCTTT. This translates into CASGLEGIEAFF.